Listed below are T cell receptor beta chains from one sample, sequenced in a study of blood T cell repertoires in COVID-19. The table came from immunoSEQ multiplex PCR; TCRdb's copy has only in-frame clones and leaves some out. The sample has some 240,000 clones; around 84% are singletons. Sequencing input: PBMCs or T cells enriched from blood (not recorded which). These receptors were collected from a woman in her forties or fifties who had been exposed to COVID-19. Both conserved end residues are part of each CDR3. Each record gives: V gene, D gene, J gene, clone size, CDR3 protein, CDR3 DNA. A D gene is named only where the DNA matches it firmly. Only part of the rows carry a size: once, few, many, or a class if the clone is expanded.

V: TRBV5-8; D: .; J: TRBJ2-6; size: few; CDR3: CASSLRRVAGANVLTF; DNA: TGTGCCAGCAGCCTGAGGCGGGTGGCTGGGGCCAACGTCCTGACTTTC
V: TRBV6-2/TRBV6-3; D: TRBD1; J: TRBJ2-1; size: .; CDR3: CASSQRTGPLSYNEQFF; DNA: TGTGCCAGCAGCCAGAGGACAGGGCCCCTCTCCTACAATGAGCAGTTCTTC
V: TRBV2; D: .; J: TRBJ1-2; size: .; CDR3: CASSENPLTLGNYGYTF; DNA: TGTGCCAGCAGTGAAAATCCCCTTACTCTAGGAAACTATGGCTACACCTTC
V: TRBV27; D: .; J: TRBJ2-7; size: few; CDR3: CASSLPREYF; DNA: TGTGCCAGCAGTCTACCCAGGGAATACTTC
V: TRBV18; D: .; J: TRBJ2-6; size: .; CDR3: CASSWRGDGANVLTF; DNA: TGTGCCAGCTCTTGGCGGGGAGATGGGGCCAACGTCCTGACTTTC
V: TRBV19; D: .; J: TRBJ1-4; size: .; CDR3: CASVSPGNEKLFF; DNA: TGTGCCAGTGTCTCTCCGGGGAATGAAAAACTGTTTTTT
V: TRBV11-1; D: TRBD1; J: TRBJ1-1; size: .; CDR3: CASSSARGQGNTEAFF; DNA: TGTGCCAGCAGCTCCGCAAGGGGACAGGGAAACACTGAAGCTTTCTTT
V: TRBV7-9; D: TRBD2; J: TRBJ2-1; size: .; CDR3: CASSPGLVSEQFF; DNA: TGTGCCAGCAGCCCCGGACTAGTCAGTGAGCAGTTCTTC
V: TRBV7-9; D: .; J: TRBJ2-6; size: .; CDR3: CASSPPLLTDSGANVLTF; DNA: TGTGCCAGCAGCCCCCCCCTTTTGACAGACTCTGGGGCCAACGTCCTGACTTTC
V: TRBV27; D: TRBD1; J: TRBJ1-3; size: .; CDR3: CAIQGVGNTIYF; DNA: TGTGCCATCCAGGGGGTTGGAAACACCATATATTTT
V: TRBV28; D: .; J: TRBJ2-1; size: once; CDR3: CASRPPPGLNYNEQFF; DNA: TGTGCCAGCAGGCCCCCTCCAGGGTTGAACTACAATGAGCAGTTCTTC
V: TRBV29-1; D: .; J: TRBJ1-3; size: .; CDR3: CSVEGRGKTIYF; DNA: TGCAGCGTTGAAGGGCGGGGGAAGACCATATATTTT
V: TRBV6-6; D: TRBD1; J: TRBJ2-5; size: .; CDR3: CASSPRQGVGKTQYF; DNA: TGTGCCAGCAGTCCTCGACAGGGTGTCGGGAAGACCCAGTACTTC
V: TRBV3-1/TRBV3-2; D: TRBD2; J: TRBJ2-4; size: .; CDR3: CASSPFHSGGPPINIQYF; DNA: TGTGCCAGCAGCCCCTTTCATAGCGGGGGGCCCCCAATTAACATTCAGTACTTC
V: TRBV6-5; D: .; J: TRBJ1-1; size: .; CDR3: CASSPQETTEAFF; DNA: TGTGCCAGCAGTCCACAGGAGACCACTGAAGCTTTCTTT
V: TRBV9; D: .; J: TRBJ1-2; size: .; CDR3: CASSAGPGGDYGYTF; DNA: TGTGCCAGCAGCGCCGGTCCCGGGGGGGACTATGGCTACACCTTC
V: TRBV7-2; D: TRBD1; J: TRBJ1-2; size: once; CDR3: CASSLPRVARGRRVDGYTF; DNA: TGTGCCAGCAGCTTACCCCGGGTGGCCAGGGGGCGCAGAGTGGATGGCTACACCTTC
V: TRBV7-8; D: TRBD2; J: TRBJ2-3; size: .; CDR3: CASSLAGLENTQYF; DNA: TGTGCCAGCAGTCTAGCGGGGCTAGAGAATACGCAGTATTTT
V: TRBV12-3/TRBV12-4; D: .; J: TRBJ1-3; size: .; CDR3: CASSLSNTIYF; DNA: TGTGCCAGCAGTTTGAGTAACACCATATATTTT
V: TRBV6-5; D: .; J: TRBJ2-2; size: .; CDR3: CASSRQSGELFF; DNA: TGTGCCAGCAGCAGACAGTCCGGGGAGCTGTTTTTT
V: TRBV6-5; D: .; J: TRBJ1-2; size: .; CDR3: CASGKGATYGYTF; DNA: TGTGCCAGCGGAAAGGGAGCTACCTATGGCTACACCTTC
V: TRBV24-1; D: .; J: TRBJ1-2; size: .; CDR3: CATSGGVRHGYTF; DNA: TGTGCCACCAGTGGGGGGGTTCGGCATGGCTACACCTTC
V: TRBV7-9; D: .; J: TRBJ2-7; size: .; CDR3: CASSWGQAEQYF; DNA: TGTGCCAGCAGCTGGGGACAAGCCGAGCAGTACTTC
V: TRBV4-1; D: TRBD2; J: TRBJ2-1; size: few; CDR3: CASSQISGYNEQFF; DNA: TGCGCCAGCAGCCAAATTAGCGGGTACAATGAGCAGTTCTTC
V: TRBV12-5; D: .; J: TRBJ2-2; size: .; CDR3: CASGLLSAGNTGELFF; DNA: TGTGCTAGTGGTTTGCTCTCTGCGGGAAACACCGGGGAGCTGTTTTTT
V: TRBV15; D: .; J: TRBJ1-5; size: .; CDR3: CATSRDLSLRDMAQHF; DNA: TGTGCCACCAGCAGAGATCTAAGCCTACGGGACATGGCCCAGCATTTT
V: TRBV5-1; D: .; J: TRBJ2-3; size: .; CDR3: CASSRISTGGTDTQYF; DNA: TGCGCCAGCAGCCGGATTTCAACGGGGGGCACAGATACGCAGTATTTT
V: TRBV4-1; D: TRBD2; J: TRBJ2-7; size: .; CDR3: CASSQVERGPPYEQYF; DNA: TGCGCCAGCAGCCAAGTGGAGCGGGGGCCACCCTACGAGCAGTACTTC
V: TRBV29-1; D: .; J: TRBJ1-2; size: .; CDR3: CSDYRIDGYTF; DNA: TGCAGCGACTACCGAATTGATGGCTACACCTTC
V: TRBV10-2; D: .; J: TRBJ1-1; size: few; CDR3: CASSYQGRNTEAFF; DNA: TGCGCCAGCAGTTACCAGGGCCGGAACACTGAAGCTTTCTTT